The rows below give T cell receptor beta chains drawn from one sample of a study of CD8 T cells in Susac syndrome. TCRdb called the immunoSEQ multiplex PCR reads again in MiXCR, with one record for every CDR3 protein. The top ten hold around 0.15% of the sample, which has some 160,000 distinct CDR3 sequences, approximately 95% seen once. The material sequenced was CD8+ T cells from PBMCs. These receptors came from a human donor with multiple sclerosis. Both conserved end residues are part of each CDR3. Each record gives: D gene, V gene, J gene, clone size, CDR3 DNA, CDR3 protein. The D gene is left open where the match is weak. Some rows have no size entry. The others give once, few or many, or a class for an expanded clone.

d_gene: -
v_gene: TRBV25-1
j_gene: TRBJ1-6
abundance: -
CDR3nt: TGTGCCAGCAGTGACGAGAATTCACCCCTCCACTTT
CDR3aa: CASSDENSPLHF

d_gene: -
v_gene: TRBV20-1
j_gene: TRBJ2-7
abundance: -
CDR3nt: TGCAGTGCTAGCGGGGGCGGTTCCTCCTACGAGCAGTACTTC
CDR3aa: CSASGGGSSYEQYF

d_gene: -
v_gene: TRBV9
j_gene: TRBJ2-3
abundance: -
CDR3nt: TGTGCCAGCAGCGTAGTTTGGGAGAGCCGTATTGGTACGCAGTATTTT
CDR3aa: CASSVVWESRIGTQYF

d_gene: TRBD2
v_gene: TRBV7-8
j_gene: TRBJ2-3
abundance: -
CDR3nt: TGTGCCAGCAGCGTAGCGGGGGGGCCGAAAGATACGCAGTATTTT
CDR3aa: CASSVAGGPKDTQYF

d_gene: TRBD1
v_gene: TRBV12-3/TRBV12-4
j_gene: TRBJ2-1
abundance: -
CDR3nt: TGTGCCAGCAGTCGGACCGGGACAGGGGGCTTTGAGCAGTTCTTC
CDR3aa: CASSRTGTGGFEQFF

d_gene: -
v_gene: TRBV19
j_gene: TRBJ2-1
abundance: -
CDR3nt: TGTGCCAGTTCCCCCGGGTATGGCGATAGCTCCTACAATGAGCAGTTCTTC
CDR3aa: CASSPGYGDSSYNEQFF

d_gene: TRBD1
v_gene: TRBV11-2
j_gene: TRBJ1-1
abundance: -
CDR3nt: TGTGCCAGCAGCACCGGACAGGGGGGGGGCACTGAAGCTTTCTTT
CDR3aa: CASSTGQGGGTEAFF

d_gene: TRBD1
v_gene: TRBV7-6
j_gene: TRBJ2-7
abundance: -
CDR3nt: TGTGCCAGCAGCGCCGACAGGGGATCTGAGCAGTACTTC
CDR3aa: CASSADRGSEQYF

d_gene: -
v_gene: TRBV9
j_gene: TRBJ1-2
abundance: -
CDR3nt: TGTGCCAGCAGTAACAGAATCGATGGCTACACCTTC
CDR3aa: CASSNRIDGYTF

d_gene: TRBD1
v_gene: TRBV28
j_gene: TRBJ2-7
abundance: -
CDR3nt: TGTGCCAGCAGCCCGCGAGGGACAGGGGACTACGAGCAGTACTTC
CDR3aa: CASSPRGTGDYEQYF

d_gene: TRBD2
v_gene: TRBV7-8
j_gene: TRBJ2-7
abundance: -
CDR3nt: TGTGCCAGCAGCCAACGGACTAGCGGGAGGGTGGAGGTCGAGCAGTACTTC
CDR3aa: CASSQRTSGRVEVEQYF

d_gene: TRBD2
v_gene: TRBV27
j_gene: TRBJ2-1
abundance: -
CDR3nt: TGTGCCAGCAGTTTATCTTCCACTAGCGGCAATGAGCAGTTCTTC
CDR3aa: CASSLSSTSGNEQFF

d_gene: -
v_gene: TRBV12-3/TRBV12-4
j_gene: TRBJ2-7
abundance: -
CDR3nt: TGTGCCAGCAGCCCTACCCTCGTTTACGAGCAGTACTTC
CDR3aa: CASSPTLVYEQYF

d_gene: -
v_gene: TRBV29-1
j_gene: TRBJ1-1
abundance: few
CDR3nt: TGCAGCGTTGTAATATTGGGAGCTTTCTTT
CDR3aa: CSVVILGAFF

d_gene: TRBD2
v_gene: TRBV9
j_gene: TRBJ2-3
abundance: -
CDR3nt: TGTGCCAGCAGCGCTGAGGCGGGGGGCCCTTCTGATACGCAGTATTTT
CDR3aa: CASSAEAGGPSDTQYF

d_gene: -
v_gene: TRBV4-1
j_gene: TRBJ2-1
abundance: -
CDR3nt: TGCGCCAGCAGCAGAAGTTGGCTAGCCCAATCCGGGGATGAGCAGTTCTTC
CDR3aa: CASSRSWLAQSGDEQFF

d_gene: -
v_gene: TRBV20-1
j_gene: TRBJ2-5
abundance: -
CDR3nt: TGCAGTGCTAGTGGAGGATTTCAAGAGACCCAGTACTTC
CDR3aa: CSASGGFQETQYF

d_gene: -
v_gene: TRBV7-9
j_gene: TRBJ2-5
abundance: -
CDR3nt: TGTGCCAGCAGGCACAGCGGCCAAGAGACCCAGTACTTC
CDR3aa: CASRHSGQETQYF